Included here is one T cell receptor (beta chain) sequence, with context. Its antigen is unknown. Base quality data are lacking; no much larger clone is found one base away. This sample stems from a study of T cell repertoires in urothelial bladder cancer (dated by TCRdb to the late 2010s). With regard to the full study: Clinical stages of the approximately 12 resected lesions were three cT0, three cTa, three cT1 and three cT2 or greater. The study compared clonality of the TCR repertoire in bladder tumors against clonality in benign bladder inflammation. About a dozen patients with bladder lesions undergoing transurethral resection were identified prospectively. A total of roughly 11 resected bladder lesions, made up of urothelial carcinoma (UC+) and benign (UC-) specimens, were studied. The paper's findings and limits, for the study overall: A median tumor infiltrating lymphocyte percentage of 2% was observed in carcinoma specimens, compared with 12% in benign specimens. In carcinoma specimens, up to roughly 15% of infiltrating lymphocytes were accounted for by a single T-cell clone, compared with 2% to 2.5% in benign specimens. Urothelial carcinoma specimens contained fewer T cells than benign specimens, with a median of around 6,000 versus 25,000.

The CDR3, cysteine through phenylalanine, is 17 amino acids long. The DNA shown is the 51-base CDR3, in frame from base 1. According to the germline V gene (reference sequence), CDR1 reads WNHNN and CDR2 reads SYGVQD. V loses 4 bases of germline sequence and J loses 4 bases, and the interval between the two ends is 17 bases. The immunoSEQ assay was used to sequence the CDR3 region of the TCR beta chain. The original methods were these. For each specimen, T-cell fraction, clonal dominance and maximum TCR clone frequency were calculated. TCRdb carries this immuneACCESS record with in-frame sequences only. Its versions omit some clonotypes, under half of them owing to an unresolved V gene in the studies checked, with the rest unexplained. The DNA gave D and trimming, while V, J and clone size come from that table. This sample is represented by 13,000 or so clones; just over 65% of them were singletons. The ten most abundant clones make up about 8.1% of the sample.

Bladder lesion specimens were collected at transurethral resection and stored at -80C. DNA was isolated from bladder specimens obtained during transurethral resection. Sample: tumor-infiltrating cells from bladder cancer. The rearrangement joined TRBV10-1 to TRBJ1-6; there is no confident call for the D gene. The clonotype originates from a human donor with urothelial carcinoma. The CDR3 sequence is CASSANVGPLYNSPLHF. The nucleotide sequence is TGCGCCAGCAGTGCAAATGTCGGACCTCTTTATAATTCACCCCTCCACTTT.